This entry is about one T cell receptor beta chain. This CDR3 region has 15 residues. Trimming pared 0 bases from V and 1 base from J, leaving 9 bases between. Germline CDR1 is SGHTA and CDR2 is FQGTGA. The sample belongs to a study of CDR3 diversity in severe acne. TCRdb reprocessed the PCR reads with MiXCR, giving one entry per CDR3 protein. The sample contains tens of thousands of distinct CDR3 sequences, around 54% of which appear only once. The sequenced sample consisted of blood. V is TRBV7-3 and J is TRBJ1-1; D possibly corresponds to TRBD1 (5 bases). The clonotype was recovered from a male donor with severe acne vulgaris. CDR3 DNA sequence: TGTGCCAGCAGCTTAACAGGGGCCGCGAACACTGAAGCTTTCTTT. Its protein is CASSLTGAANTEAFF.